Presented here are 17 T cell receptor beta chains from one specimen sequenced in a study of cytomegalovirus exposure and HLA in healthy donors. The PCR had 60 Vbeta and 13 Jbeta primers. Only in-frame clones appear in the TCRdb table, and some are missing; sequencing was by immunoSEQ multiplex PCR. The profile shows under 200,000 clones, around 84% of them singletons. Input material: PBMCs. These receptors all come from a woman aged 18-30 years in good health and CMV-seronegative.

J is TRBJ2-1 and V is TRBV29-1; 13 nucleotides match TRBD2. This CDR3 has 13 residues. Germline V lookup: CDR1 SQVTM, CDR2 ANQGSEA. The V and J ends lost 7 bases and 4 bases, in that order; junction bases with no gene match: 1. The CDR3: CSEGLAGYNEQFF. The CDR3 DNA is TGCAGCGAGGGACTAGCGGGGTACAATGAGCAGTTCTTC.

This chain links TRBV19 with TRBJ1-5; D call uncertain. V lost 0 bases to trimming and J lost 7 bases, with 10 bases between them. The CDR3 sequence is 14 residues long. Germline V CDR1 and CDR2: LNHDA, SQIVND (reference sequence). The CDR3 loop reads CASSIERGRQPQHF. In DNA, the CDR3 is TGTGCCAGTAGTATAGAACGAGGGCGGCAGCCCCAGCATTTT.

The V and J genes are TRBV7-9 and TRBJ1-3; 8 bases fit TRBD1. Germline CDR1 reads SEHNR; CDR2 reads FQNEAQ (reference sequence). This CDR3 has 18 amino acids. Germline trimming cut 3 bases from V and 3 bases from J; bases unmatched to any gene: 13. DNA for the CDR3: TGTGCCAGCAGCTTGAGTATAGCAGGGGGCGCATTTGGAAACACCATATATTTT. Amino acid sequence: CASSLSIAGGAFGNTIYF.

DNA of the CDR3: TGTGCCAGCAGTCACGACTCCGGGACAGGGGGCTTGAATGAAAAACTGTTTTTT. This encodes CASSHDSGTGGLNEKLFF. The genes are TRBV28 and TRBJ1-4, with TRBD1 matching 12 bases. V gave up 5 bases and J gave up 5 bases; unmatched junction bases: 12. The CDR3 sequence is 18 residues long. CDR1 and CDR2 (germline): MDHEN, SYDVKM.

This CDR3 is CASSQRASGLDNEQFF. The CDR3 DNA reads as TGCGCCAGCAGCCAACGGGCTAGCGGCCTAGACAATGAGCAGTTCTTC. V usage is TRBV4-1 and J usage is TRBJ2-1, with TRBD2 identical over 7 bases. This CDR3 spans 16 amino acids. Germline V lookup: CDR1 MGHRA, CDR2 YSYEKL. J was trimmed by 5 bases and V by 2 bases; bases with no gene match: 9.

This rearrangement joins TRBV9 to TRBJ1-2; 9 bases agree with TRBD1. The CDR3 extends over 15 amino acids. CDR1 SGDLS and CDR2 YYNGEE come from the germline V gene. Trimming took 3 bases from V and 5 from J; bases not matched to a gene: 8. The CDR3 DNA reads as TGTGCCAGCAGCGCGGGCGGGGGACAGGGATATGGCTACACCTTC. The encoded protein is CASSAGGGQGYGYTF.

The chain joins TRBV7-9 to TRBJ2-7; 9 bases align to TRBD2. The CDR3 covers 17 residues. Germline V gives CDR1 SEHNR, CDR2 FQNEAQ (reference sequence). V trimming: 2 bases; J trimming: 7 bases; junction bases outside the gene matches: 15. This CDR3 reads CASSLQTGTSIWKEQYF. The CDR3, as DNA: TGTGCCAGCAGCTTACAGACCGGGACTAGCATCTGGAAGGAGCAGTACTTC.

This chain links TRBV28 with TRBJ1-2, with TRBD1 identical over 10 bases. Trimming removed 3 bases from V and 8 bases from J; junction bases left unmatched: 12. The CDR3 totals 16 residues. Per the germline V gene, CDR1 is MDHEN and CDR2 is SYDVKM. The CDR3 DNA reads as TGTGCCAGCAGTTTTCGTCTTGGGGACAGGGGACGCGGCTACACCTTC. Residues: CASSFRLGDRGRGYTF.

V and J are TRBV27 and TRBJ2-1, with D possibly being TRBD1 (5 bases). The CDR3 contains 15 residues. Germline V lookup: CDR1 MNHEY, CDR2 SMNVEV (reference sequence). The V end lost 2 bases, the J end lost 2 bases, and 10 bases lay between the germline ends. The DNA of the CDR3 is TGTGCCAGCAGTTTACAGGGCTTGGCCTACAATGAGCAGTTCTTC. Amino acids: CASSLQGLAYNEQFF.

The J gene is TRBJ2-7, the V gene TRBV18, with 7 bases that match TRBD1. The germline CDR1 and CDR2 sequences are KGHSH and LQKENI. V lost 2 bases and J lost 2; bases outside the gene matches: 9. The CDR3 contains 16 residues. The chain's CDR3 is CASSPILGQDPYEQYF. The CDR3 DNA follows: TGTGCCAGCTCACCAATTTTAGGACAGGACCCCTACGAGCAGTACTTC. Full variable domain (outside the CDR3, taken from reference TRBV18 and TRBJ2-7): NAGVMQNPRHLVRRRGQEARLRCSPMKGHSHVYWYRQLPEEGLKFMVYLQKENIIDESGMPKERFSAEFPKEGPSILRIQQVVRGDSAAYFCASSPILGQDPYEQYFGPGTRLTVT.

V is TRBV2 and J is TRBJ1-4, with 11 bases that match TRBD1. This CDR3 contains 15 residues. Germline trimming cut 4 bases from V and 7 bases from J; bases unmatched to any gene: 5. Germline CDR1 SNHLY, CDR2 FYNNEI. Here the CDR3 reads CASSALDRGPEKLFF. The CDR3 DNA is TGTGCCAGCAGTGCACTGGACAGGGGGCCTGAAAAACTGTTTTTT.

V and J are TRBV9 and TRBJ1-1; 9 bases line up with TRBD1. The CDR3 totals 14 residues. J gave up 4 bases and V 0 bases, and 1 base lay outside the gene matches. Per germline, CDR1 SGDLS and CDR2 YYNGEE. CDR3 amino acids: CASSVGGQGTEAFF. The CDR3 nucleotides are TGTGCCAGCAGCGTAGGGGGACAGGGCACTGAAGCTTTCTTT.

The chain links TRBV4-3 to TRBJ2-3; D is unclear. Germline V gene lookup returns CDR1 LGHNA and CDR2 YSLEER. V lost 3 bases and J lost 1, with 17 bases in between. The CDR3 totals 17 residues. The CDR3 nucleotides read TGCGCCAGCAGCCAGGCGGTCGTGGGTGTGGGCACAGATACGCAGTATTTT. As protein: CASSQAVVGVGTDTQYF.

J is TRBJ2-5 and V is TRBV12-5; 10 nucleotides align to TRBD1. Unmatched junction bases numbered 13, after V lost 7 bases and J lost 2 bases. The CDR3 is made up of 17 amino acids. Germline-derived CDR1 and CDR2 are LGHNT and FRNRAP. The CDR3 DNA follows: TGTGCTAGTGCCCTCTTCCCGGGACAGGGGCCTCAAGAGACCCAGTACTTC. Its protein product is CASALFPGQGPQETQYF.

The rearrangement links TRBV7-2 to TRBJ1-5; D is perhaps TRBD1 (6 bases). The ends were cut back, 1 base at V and 4 bases at J, with 17 bases in the middle. The germline CDR1 and CDR2 sequences are SGHTA and FQGNSA. This CDR3 is 17 amino acids long. CDR3 in DNA: TGTGCCAGCAGCTTAGTGGGGGCGACAGGCCCGAATCAGCCCCAGCATTTT. Protein: CASSLVGATGPNQPQHF.

The chain joins TRBV6-1 to TRBJ1-2, with 10 bases identical to TRBD1. The germline V gene encodes CDR1 MNHNS and CDR2 SASEGT. After removal of 6 bases from V and 14 bases from J, the junction contained 18 bases not matched to a gene. The CDR3 has 15 residues. The CDR3 nucleotides read TGTGCCAGCAGGGAGTTTTCCGGGACAGGGGAGATGAGGACCTTC. It translates to CASREFSGTGEMRTF.

The chain is built from TRBV11-3 and TRBJ2-7; 7 nucleotides agree with TRBD1. With V trimmed by 6 bases and J by 4 bases, 9 bases remained unmatched. The CDR3 has 14 amino acids. The germline gives CDR1 SGHNT, CDR2 YENEEA. The CDR3 here is CASSQGDREYEQYV. CDR3 bases: TGTGCCAGCAGTCAGGGGGACAGAGAATACGAGCAGTACGTC.